This TCR beta chain was identified in a study of T cells in Graves' hyperthyroidism and ophthalmopathy. This clonotype showed up just a few times. The hyperthyroidism patients had all been newly diagnosed, and their disease duration was under 2 months. Their ages ranged from 18 to 65 years. Patients having uncontrolled infection, another autoimmune disease, pregnancy or lactation were not included. The sample, blood from the first hyperthyroidism diagnosis, precedes any ophthalmopathy symptoms. The authors took PBMCs from roughly 10 ml fresh peripheral blood. Amplification yielded TCR beta CDR3 regions, with RNA transcripts as the source. First-round RT-PCR with HTBI primers amplified the TCR CDR3 region. TCRdb itself ran the multiplex PCR reads through MiXCR, one entry per CDR3 protein. The sample lists some 400,000 distinct CDR3 sequences; approximately 13% were seen once. The V end was cut by 1 base, the J end by 1 base, with 7 bases between. CDR1 and CDR2 (germline): LGHNA, YNFKEQ. The CDR3 covers 15 residues.

The material sequenced was blood. The rearrangement joins TRBV4-2 to TRBJ2-2; no reliable D call. The TCR sequence derives from a man aged 30-40 years with Graves' hyperthyroidism that later progressed to Graves' ophthalmopathy. The CDR3 DNA reads as TGTGCCAGCAGCCAAGTTCTGGGGAACACCGGGGAGCTGTTTTTT. Its protein product is CASSQVLGNTGELFF.